The 32 T cell receptor beta chains below all came from one sample that was sequenced in a study of blood T cell repertoires in COVID-19. Only in-frame clones appear in the TCRdb table, and some are missing; sequencing was by immunoSEQ multiplex PCR. The table lists 260,000 or so clones, 65% to 85% of them singletons, with 5.7% in the top ten. The material sequenced was peripheral blood. Every receptor here comes from an elderly man with acute or convalescent COVID-19.

Concerning this clone: Other DNA sequences in this specimen translate into the identical CDR3. The CDR3 sequence: CASSLGGSYNEQFF. DNA for the CDR3: TGTGCCAGCAGCTTAGGAGGCTCCTACAATGAGCAGTTCTTC. The chain links TRBV11-3 to TRBJ2-1; D is uncertain. The CDR3 is made up of 14 amino acids. Germline loops: CDR1 SGHNT, CDR2 YENEEA. V dropped 1 base and J dropped 0 bases, with 4 bases sitting between them.

CDR3 region: CASDRDRVTGELFF. The CDR3 nucleotides read TGTGCCAGTGACCGGGACAGGGTCACCGGGGAGCTGTTTTTT. The chain employs TRBV11-2 and TRBJ2-2; 9 nucleotides match TRBD1. From germline, CDR1 is SGHAT and CDR2 FQNNGV. V gave up 9 bases and J gave up 4 bases; unmatched junction bases: 6. This CDR3 region has 14 residues.

The J gene is TRBJ2-2, the V gene TRBV7-6; 9 positions match TRBD2. The length of the CDR3 is 14 residues. Germline trimming cut 10 bases from V and 6 bases from J; bases unmatched to any gene: 9. From germline, CDR1 is SGHVS and CDR2 FNYEAQ. As DNA, the CDR3 is TGTGCCACCGGGACTAGCAACCCGGCCGGGGAGCTGTTTTTT. It translates to CATGTSNPAGELFF.

The chain combines TRBV5-1 with TRBJ1-3; a weak D match, TRBD1 (5 bases). Trimming left V 1 base short and J 0 bases short, with 8 bases between. This CDR3 has 15 residues. Per germline, CDR1 SGHRS and CDR2 YFSETQ. The CDR3 sequence is CASSLWGPSGNTIYF. The CDR3 nucleotides are TGCGCCAGCAGCTTGTGGGGCCCCTCTGGAAACACCATATATTTT.

The chain links TRBV28 to TRBJ1-5; D is unresolved. The CDR3 has 12 residues. Germline loops: CDR1 MDHEN, CDR2 SYDVKM. The V end was cut by 3 bases, the J end by 7 bases, with 7 bases between. The CDR3 sequence: CASSLVGQPQHF. The CDR3 region has the DNA TGTGCCAGCAGTTTGGTCGGGCAGCCCCAGCATTTT.

The chain links TRBV6-5 to TRBJ1-1, with D uncertain. Germline CDR1 reads MNHEY; CDR2 reads SVGAGI. The V and J ends lost 10 bases and 0 bases respectively, with 12 bases between them. This CDR3 has 13 amino acids. CDR3 protein: CAISGSMNTEAFF. CDR3 bases: TGTGCCATCTCGGGATCGATGAACACTGAAGCTTTCTTT.

This clone was detected only a few times. The CDR3, as DNA: TGTGCCAGCAGCTTAGAAAGGGGGGGCGGCTCCTACGAGCAGTACTTC. It translates to CASSLERGGGSYEQYF. This chain joins TRBV11-2 and TRBJ2-7, with a possible D match to TRBD2 (7 bases). V was trimmed by 0 bases and J by 0 bases, leaving 12 bases between them. The germline V gene encodes CDR1 SGHAT and CDR2 FQNNGV. The CDR3 length is 16 residues.

The genes are TRBV18 and TRBJ2-1; a possible D gene is TRBD2 (5 bases). CDR1 is KGHSH and CDR2 is LQKENI in the germline V gene. Between the trimmed V and J ends, which lost 1 base and 4 bases, there was a span of 14 bases. This CDR3 region has 16 residues. CDR3 coding DNA: TGTGCCAGCTCACCACTAGCGTCCGCGTTTTACAATGAGCAGTTCTTC. This gives the protein CASSPLASAFYNEQFF.

The genes are TRBV7-2 and TRBJ2-3, with TRBD1 as a possible D gene (5 bases). Germline V gives CDR1 SGHTA, CDR2 FQGNSA. The V end lost 4 bases, the J end lost 4 bases, and 12 bases lay between the germline ends. CDR3 length: 14 residues. DNA for the CDR3: TGTGCCAGCAGCTCCTCAGGGAAATCAGATACGCAGTATTTT. This encodes CASSSSGKSDTQYF.

The CDR3 DNA reads TGTGCCAGCAGCGCGTGGCTCTACGGGGTGAACAATGAGCAGTTCTTC. Protein product: CASSAWLYGVNNEQFF. The chain employs TRBV9 and TRBJ2-1; tentatively, D is TRBD2 (5 bases). Germline V gene data show CDR1 as SGDLS and CDR2 as YYNGEE. The CDR3 sequence is 16 residues long. V shed 3 bases and J shed 5 bases, with 18 bases lying between them.

The gene calls are TRBV18 and TRBJ1-5, with 11 bases identical to TRBD1. The CDR3 sequence is 16 residues long. The junction had 5 bases not matched to a gene; V was cut back by 0 bases and J by 7 bases. CDR1 and CDR2 (germline): KGHSH, LQKENI. This chain's CDR3 is CASSPPGQGAGQPQHF. The CDR3 region has the DNA TGTGCCAGCTCACCACCCGGACAGGGGGCCGGGCAGCCCCAGCATTTT.

The CDR3 DNA reads as TGTGCCAGCAGGCCAGGGGTGAGCGGGGAGCTGTTTTTT. Protein: CASRPGVSGELFF. The chain recombines TRBV7-2 with TRBJ2-2; tentative D call: TRBD1 (6 bases). V dropped 6 bases and J dropped 7 bases, with 12 bases sitting between them. This CDR3 is built from 13 residues. Germline loops: CDR1 SGHTA, CDR2 FQGNSA.

The chain recombines TRBV6-5 with TRBJ2-2, with 9 bases matching TRBD1. V shed 5 bases and J 7 bases; nucleotides not matched to a gene: 8. CDR1 is MNHEY, CDR2 SVGAGI, per germline. There are 15 residues in the CDR3. The CDR3 here is CASSIGQGRGGELFF. CDR3 coding DNA: TGTGCCAGCAGTATCGGACAGGGGCGGGGCGGGGAGCTGTTTTTT.

Only one count was recorded for this clone. This sequence joins TRBV19 and TRBJ1-1; D gene ambiguous. The germline gives CDR1 LNHDA, CDR2 SQIVND (reference sequence). The CDR3 covers 14 residues. The V end lost 3 bases, the J end lost 0 bases, and 8 bases lay between the germline ends. CDR3 coding DNA: TGTGCCAGTAGTATTTACGGTATGAACACTGAAGCTTTCTTT. This codes for CASSIYGMNTEAFF. The complete variable domain, with remaining parts taken from reference TRBV19 and TRBJ1-1, reads DGGITQSPKYLFRKEGQNVTLSCEQNLNHDAMYWYRQDPGQGLRLIYYSQIVNDFQKGDIAEGYSVSREKKESFPLTVTSAQKNPTAFYLCASSIYGMNTEAFFGQGTRLTVV.

The rearrangement links TRBV5-1 to TRBJ1-3; D gene ambiguous. Deletions cut 0 bases from V and 2 bases from J, with 9 bases between. Germline loops: CDR1 SGHRS, CDR2 YFSETQ. This CDR3 is 15 amino acids long. The chain's CDR3 is CASSLDGSPGNTIYF. In nucleotides, the CDR3 is TGCGCCAGCAGCTTGGATGGTAGTCCTGGAAACACCATATATTTT.

For the CDR3, the DNA is TGTGCCAGCAGCTTACGGCTAGCCAGGCAAGAGACCCAGTACTTC. Amino acids: CASSLRLARQETQYF. V gene TRBV11-2 combines with J gene TRBJ2-5, with D perhaps matching TRBD2 (5 bases). CDR3 length: 15 amino acids. V gave up 2 bases and J gave up 2 bases, with 12 bases separating them. Per germline, CDR1 SGHAT and CDR2 FQNNGV.

J is TRBJ2-7 and V is TRBV5-1; 9 nucleotides match TRBD1. The CDR3 runs 14 residues. Germline V lookup: CDR1 SGHRS, CDR2 YFSETQ. Trimming took 3 bases from V and 5 from J; bases not matched to a gene: 6. CDR3 loop: CASSWGQGAHEQYF. The CDR3 nucleotides are TGCGCCAGCAGCTGGGGACAGGGTGCCCACGAGCAGTACTTC.

The gene calls are TRBV10-3 and TRBJ2-3; the match to TRBD2 covers 11 bases. The germline V gene encodes CDR1 ENHRY and CDR2 SYGVKD. The CDR3 covers 16 residues. The J segment lost 2 bases and the V segment lost 7 bases, leaving 8 bases of the junction unmatched. The DNA of the CDR3 is TGTGCCATCAAGGCTAGCGGGGGGATCAACACAGATACGCAGTATTTT. Its protein is CAIKASGGINTDTQYF.

This clone was detected once. The genes are TRBV5-6 and TRBJ2-2, with 10 bases fitting TRBD2. The CDR3 consists of 15 residues. Losses at the gene ends were 2 bases for V and 6 bases for J; bases not matched to a gene: 4. In germline, CDR1 is SGHDT, CDR2 YYEEEE. The CDR3 DNA reads TGTGCCAGCAGCTTTGATCTAGCGGGGGCCGGGGAGCTGTTTTTT. This translates into CASSFDLAGAGELFF.

The V call is TRBV18, the J call TRBJ2-6, with 11 positions matching TRBD2. The CDR3 runs to 17 residues. Trimming took 8 bases from V and 0 from J; bases not matched to a gene: 6. Germline CDR1 and CDR2: KGHSH and LQKENI. Written as DNA, the CDR3 is TGTGCCAGCCCTAGCGGGGGGACCTCCTCTGGGGCCAACGTCCTGACTTTC. Its protein is CASPSGGTSSGANVLTF. Using reference TRBV18 and TRBJ2-6 for the parts outside the CDR3, the full variable domain is NAGVMQNPRHLVRRRGQEARLRCSPMKGHSHVYWYRQLPEEGLKFMVYLQKENIIDESGMPKERFSAEFPKEGPSILRIQQVVRGDSAAYFCASPSGGTSSGANVLTFGAGSRLTVL.

The CDR3 loop reads CARNTSGGGGTDTQYF. The CDR3 DNA reads TGCGCCAGGAATACTAGCGGGGGGGGAGGCACAGATACGCAGTATTTT. V and J are TRBV10-1 and TRBJ2-3, with 13 bases matching TRBD2. Trimming took 9 bases from V and 1 from J; bases not matched to a gene: 7. CDR3 size: 16 residues. Germline-derived CDR1 and CDR2 are WNHNN and SYGVQD (reference sequence).

This chain links TRBV7-9 with TRBJ1-2; the match to TRBD1 covers 7 bases. Germline CDR1 and CDR2: SEHNR and FQNEAQ (reference sequence). V shed 5 bases and J 1 base; nucleotides not matched to a gene: 4. The CDR3 is 14 amino acids. The DNA of the CDR3 is TGTGCCAGCAGCAAAACAGGGGTTAACTATGGCTACACCTTC. As protein: CASSKTGVNYGYTF.

V gene TRBV9 combines with J gene TRBJ1-2; no clear D gene. Between the trimmed V and J ends, which lost 4 bases and 5 bases, there was a span of 12 bases. The CDR3 sequence is 13 residues long. Germline V CDR1 and CDR2: SGDLS, YYNGEE. CDR3 DNA: TGTGCCAGCAGCAAACATCCGGGGTATGGCTACACCTTC. Its translation: CASSKHPGYGYTF.

The V and J genes are TRBV3-1 (or the pseudogene TRBV3-2) and TRBJ2-3, with 11 nucleotides matching TRBD2. This CDR3 is 15 amino acids long. The germline gives CDR1 LGHDT, CDR2 YNNKEL (reference sequence). J gave up 9 bases and V 0 bases, and 5 bases lay outside the gene matches. The CDR3 here is CASSQDLTSGGTQYF. CDR3 nucleotides: TGTGCCAGCAGCCAAGATTTAACTAGCGGGGGCACGCAGTATTTT.

The rearrangement joins TRBV18 to TRBJ2-7; TRBD1 agrees at 8 bases. The ends lost 3 bases at V and 11 bases at J; junction bases unmatched: 21. CDR3 size: 17 residues. The germline CDR1 and CDR2 sequences are KGHSH and LQKENI. CDR3 sequence (DNA): TGTGCCAGCTCACCGTCTCACTCAGGGGGCTTCCCCGGATCGGAGTACTTC. It codes for CASSPSHSGGFPGSEYF.

The chain couples TRBV28 to TRBJ2-7, with 8 bases identical to TRBD1. The V gene end was trimmed by 2 bases and the J gene end by 3 bases; junction bases not matched to a gene: 3. The CDR3 runs to 14 residues. Germline V gene sequence: CDR1 MDHEN, CDR2 SYDVKM. The CDR3 reads CASSLGDRNYEQYF. The CDR3 DNA is TGTGCCAGCAGTTTAGGGGACAGGAACTACGAGCAGTACTTC.

The chain has TRBV5-1 and TRBJ2-2, with D possibly TRBD1 on 5 matching bases. Germline CDR1 is SGHRS and CDR2 is YFSETQ. The CDR3 extends over 15 amino acids. Trimming removed 2 bases at V and 5 bases at J, with 13 bases between. DNA for the CDR3: TGCGCCAGCAGCTTCGGGCAGGGTGAAACCGGGGAGCTGTTTTTT. Protein sequence: CASSFGQGETGELFF.

The gene calls are TRBV6-5 and TRBJ1-1, with 7 bases identical to TRBD1. The junction had 5 bases not matched to a gene; V was cut back by 5 bases and J by 2 bases. The germline CDR1 and CDR2 sequences are MNHEY and SVGAGI. This CDR3 is built from 14 residues. CDR3 amino acids: CASSTTGVNTEAFF. The CDR3 nucleotides read TGTGCCAGCAGTACAACAGGGGTCAACACTGAAGCTTTCTTT.

V is TRBV19 and J is TRBJ1-1; the match to TRBD1 covers 7 bases. After removal of 6 bases from V and 4 bases from J, the junction contained 5 bases not matched to a gene. The CDR3 is made up of 13 amino acids. Germline lookup yields CDR1 LNHDA and CDR2 SQIVND (reference sequence). The CDR3 protein is CASRMTGTTEAFF. The CDR3 nucleotides are TGTGCCAGTAGGATGACAGGGACCACTGAAGCTTTCTTT.

Concerning this clone: At one boundary the junction diverges from the germline segment, which might be a read error. This chain uses TRBV7-7 with TRBJ2-1; 9 bases are shared with TRBD1. The length of the CDR3 is 15 residues. From germline, CDR1 is SSHAT and CDR2 FNYEAQ (reference sequence). The DNA of the CDR3 is TGTGCTAGCAGCCGCCGGACAGGGGACTACAATGAGCAGTTCTTC. The encoded protein is CASSRRTGDYNEQFF.

The V and J genes are TRBV10-2 and TRBJ2-5; 9 bases line up with TRBD2. The V segment lost 2 bases and the J segment 1 base; nucleotides outside the gene matches: 5. Germline V gene sequence: CDR1 WSHSY, CDR2 SAAADI. The CDR3 is 16 amino acids. The DNA of the CDR3 is TGCGCCAGCAGTGAGGCCCTAGCGGGACCCCAAGAGACCCAGTACTTC. Protein: CASSEALAGPQETQYF.

The gene calls are TRBV7-9 and TRBJ2-5; 12 nucleotides match TRBD1. The CDR3 covers 15 residues. J gave up 5 bases and V 5 bases, and 6 bases lay outside the gene matches. The germline V gene has CDR1 SEHNR and CDR2 FQNEAQ (reference sequence). As DNA, the CDR3 is TGTGCCAGCAGCCACGGGGACAGGGGGCCGGAGACCCAGTACTTC. It translates to CASSHGDRGPETQYF.